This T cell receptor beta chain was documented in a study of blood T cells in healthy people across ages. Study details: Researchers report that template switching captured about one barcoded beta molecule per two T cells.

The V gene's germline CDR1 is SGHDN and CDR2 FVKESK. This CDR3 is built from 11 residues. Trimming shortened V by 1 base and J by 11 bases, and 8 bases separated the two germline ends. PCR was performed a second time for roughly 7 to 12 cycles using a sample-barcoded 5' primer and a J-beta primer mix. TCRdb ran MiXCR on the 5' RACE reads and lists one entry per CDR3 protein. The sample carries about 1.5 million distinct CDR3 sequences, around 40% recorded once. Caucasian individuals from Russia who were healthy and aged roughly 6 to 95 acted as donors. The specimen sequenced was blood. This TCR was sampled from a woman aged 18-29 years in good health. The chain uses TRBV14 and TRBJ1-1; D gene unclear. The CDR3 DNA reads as TGTGCCAGCAGCCAAGGGGTCTGGGCTTTCTTT. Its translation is CASSQGVWAFF.